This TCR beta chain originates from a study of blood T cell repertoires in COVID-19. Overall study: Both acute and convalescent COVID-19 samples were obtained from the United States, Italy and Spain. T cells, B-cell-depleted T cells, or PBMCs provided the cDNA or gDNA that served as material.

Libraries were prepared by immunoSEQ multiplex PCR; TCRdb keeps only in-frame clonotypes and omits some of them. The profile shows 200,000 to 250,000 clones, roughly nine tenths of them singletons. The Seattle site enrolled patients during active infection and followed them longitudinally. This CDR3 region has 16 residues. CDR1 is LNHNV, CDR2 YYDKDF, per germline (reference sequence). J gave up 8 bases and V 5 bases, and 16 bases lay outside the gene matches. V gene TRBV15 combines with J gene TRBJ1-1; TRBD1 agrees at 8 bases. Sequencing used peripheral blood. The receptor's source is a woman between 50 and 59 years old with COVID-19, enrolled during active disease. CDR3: CATSPPRGRGRAEAFF. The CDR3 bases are TGTGCCACCAGCCCCCCTCGGGGCAGGGGGCGAGCGGAAGCTTTCTTT.